This is a list of T cell receptor beta chains from one sample in a study of cytomegalovirus exposure and HLA in healthy donors. Profiling relied on immunoSEQ multiplex PCR, and the TCRdb table lists in-frame clones only, not all of them. The sample consists of around 140,000 clones, 82% of them appearing once. The sequenced material came from PBMCs. These receptors were obtained from a man under 40 in good health and CMV-seropositive. CDR3s include the opening cysteine and the closing phenylalanine or tryptophan. The D gene is left open where the match is weak. Part of the rows lack a size; the others show once, few, many or a class for expanded clones.

>TRBD1|TRBV15|-|TRBJ1-4
CATSRPRQGAREKLFF
TGTGCCACCAGCAGGCCCCGACAGGGGGCGAGGGAAAAACTGTTTTTT
>-|TRBV18|-|TRBJ2-1
CASSPPSVSLAYEQFF
TGTGCCAGCTCACCGCCATCAGTTAGCCTGGCCTATGAGCAGTTCTTC
>-|TRBV10-2|once|TRBJ2-7
CASSEVGAWDEQYF
TGCGCCAGCAGTGAGGTGGGGGCGTGGGACGAGCAGTACTTC
>-|TRBV4-2|few|TRBJ1-1
CASSQDAGDRAFF
TGTGCCAGCAGCCAAGATGCCGGAGACAGAGCTTTCTTT
>TRBD1|TRBV4-2|once|TRBJ1-1
CASSPDRGRLGTEAFF
TGTGCCAGCAGCCCGGACAGGGGGCGTCTGGGCACTGAAGCTTTCTTT
>-|TRBV5-1|-|TRBJ2-3
CASSRVGGTQYF
TGCGCCAGCAGCCGAGTCGGTGGTACGCAGTATTTT
>-|TRBV5-1|-|TRBJ2-2
CASSLETVSTGELFF
TGCGCCAGCAGCTTGGAAACAGTGAGCACCGGGGAGCTGTTTTTT
>-|TRBV6-5|few|TRBJ2-6
CAILRVGGANVLTF
TGTGCCATCCTCAGGGTTGGAGGGGCCAACGTCCTGACTTTC
>TRBD1|TRBV25-1|-|TRBJ2-6
CASTQGPGQRSGANVLTF
TGTGCCAGCACCCAAGGCCCGGGACAGCGTTCTGGGGCCAACGTCCTGACTTTC
>-|TRBV2|once|TRBJ1-1
CASSRDRATEAFF
TGTGCCAGCAGCAGGGATAGGGCCACTGAAGCTTTCTTT
>-|TRBV11-3|-|TRBJ2-1
CASSLGLALVEQFF
TGTGCCAGCAGCTTAGGGCTAGCGTTAGTTGAGCAGTTCTTC
>TRBD2|TRBV9|-|TRBJ2-1
CASSPSSGRYNEQFF
TGTGCCAGCAGCCCTAGTAGCGGGAGGTACAATGAGCAGTTCTTC
>-|TRBV7-2|-|TRBJ1-2
CASSLGATNPFYGYTF
TGTGCCAGCAGCTTAGGGGCCACGAACCCTTTCTATGGCTACACCTTC
>-|TRBV20-1|-|TRBJ1-2
CSARDFYGYTF
TGCAGTGCTAGAGACTTCTATGGCTACACCTTC
>TRBD2|TRBV11-2|-|TRBJ2-3
CASSLKLAGVSDTQYF
TGTGCCAGCAGCTTAAAATTAGCGGGAGTTTCGGATACGCAGTATTTT
>TRBD1|TRBV19|-|TRBJ2-7
CASSKATGSYEQYF
TGTGCCAGTAGTAAAGCGACAGGGAGCTACGAGCAGTACTTC
>-|TRBV4-1|-|TRBJ2-7
CASSQVLGDFYEQYF
TGCGCCAGCAGCCAAGTGTTAGGAGATTTCTACGAGCAGTACTTC
>TRBD2|TRBV9|-|TRBJ2-1
CASSVGTSGGQNEQFF
TGTGCCAGCAGCGTAGGGACTAGCGGGGGGCAGAATGAGCAGTTCTTC
>-|TRBV6-1|-|TRBJ1-4
CASSEGQVLNEKLFF
TGTGCCAGCAGTGAAGGGCAGGTCCTAAATGAAAAACTGTTTTTT
>TRBD2|TRBV6-1|-|TRBJ2-6
CATRSGGSGANVLTF
TGTGCCACGCGTTCGGGGGGTTCCGGGGCCAACGTCCTGACTTTC
>TRBD1|TRBV6-6|-|TRBJ1-1
CASNGQGEAFF
TGTGCCAGCAATGGACAGGGGGAAGCTTTCTTT
>TRBD1|TRBV28|once|TRBJ1-2
CASSPGQGGGYTF
TGTGCCAGCAGCCCGGGACAGGGAGGTGGCTACACCTTC
>-|TRBV19|once|TRBJ2-3
CASSIGGQSTDTQYF
TGTGCCAGTAGTATTGGGGGCCAAAGCACAGATACGCAGTATTTT
>TRBD1|TRBV28|-|TRBJ1-2
CASSWGTGANYGYTF
TGTGCCAGCAGTTGGGGGACAGGGGCTAACTATGGCTACACCTTC
>-|TRBV18|few|TRBJ1-4
CASSPRGNSEKLFF
TGTGCCAGCTCACCACGAGGTAACTCCGAAAAACTGTTTTTT
>TRBD1|TRBV5-1|-|TRBJ2-2
CASMTGDTNTGELFF
TGCGCCAGCATGACAGGGGACACGAACACCGGGGAGCTGTTTTTT
>TRBD1|TRBV5-1|-|TRBJ1-2
CASSGGTDYGYTF
TGCGCCAGCAGCGGCGGGACAGACTATGGCTATACCTTC
>TRBD1|TRBV30|-|TRBJ1-2
CAWSGTGVYGYTF
TGTGCCTGGAGTGGGACAGGCGTCTATGGCTACACCTTC
>-|TRBV5-4|few|TRBJ2-7
CASSSDSYEQYF
TGTGCCAGCAGTTCCGACTCGTACGAGCAGTACTTC
>TRBD2|TRBV9|-|TRBJ2-7
CASSIGTSGRTYEQYF
TGTGCCAGCAGCATCGGGACTAGCGGGAGGACTTACGAGCAGTACTTC
>-|TRBV5-1|-|TRBJ2-7
CASSADRFSYEQYF
TGCGCCAGCAGCGCTGACAGGTTTTCCTACGAGCAGTACTTC
>-|TRBV19|once|TRBJ2-1
CASTMFLSYNEQFF
TGTGCCAGCACTATGTTCCTATCCTACAATGAGCAGTTCTTC
>TRBD1|TRBV5-1|-|TRBJ1-4
CASSPTGGDEKLFF
TGCGCCAGCAGCCCGACAGGGGGAGATGAAAAACTGTTTTTT
>TRBD1|TRBV28|-|TRBJ2-7
CASSLTGTDEQYF
TGTGCCAGCAGTCTAACCGGGACAGACGAGCAGTACTTC
>-|TRBV7-9|-|TRBJ2-6
CASSLNEGPGANVLTF
TGTGCCAGCAGCTTAAATGAGGGCCCTGGGGCCAACGTCCTGACTTTC
>TRBD2|TRBV5-6|-|TRBJ2-2
CASSTGLAGGTGELFF
TGTGCCAGCAGCACCGGACTAGCGGGAGGCACCGGGGAGCTGTTTTTT
>-|TRBV5-1|few|TRBJ2-1
CASSLGDSYNEQFF
TGCGCCAGCAGCTTGGGGGACTCGTACAATGAGCAGTTCTTC
>TRBD1|TRBV2|once|TRBJ1-1
CASRDPYVTGDTEAFF
TGTGCCAGCAGGGATCCGTATGTGACAGGGGACACTGAAGCTTTCTTT
>-|TRBV6-5|once|TRBJ1-1
CASAREGMNTEAFF
TGTGCCAGCGCCAGGGAGGGGATGAACACTGAAGCTTTCTTT
>-|TRBV14|once|TRBJ1-2
CASSQDGGAGVIGYTF
TGTGCCAGCAGCCAAGACGGAGGTGCAGGGGTGATTGGCTACACCTTC
>TRBD1|TRBV29-1|-|TRBJ1-2
CSVPDRGYGYTF
TGCAGCGTGCCCGACAGGGGCTATGGCTACACCTTC
>TRBD1|TRBV5-4|-|TRBJ2-5
CASSSGTEQETQYF
TGTGCCAGCAGCTCTGGGACAGAACAAGAGACCCAGTACTTC
>-|TRBV15|once|TRBJ2-7
CATSETRQRAYEQYF
TGTGCCACCTCCGAGACGAGACAGCGAGCCTACGAGCAGTACTTC
>TRBD1|TRBV18|-|TRBJ1-6
CASSPGTGGLEALHF
TGTGCCAGCTCACCCGGGACAGGTGGGCTCGAGGCCCTCCACTTT
>TRBD1|TRBV27|few|TRBJ1-4
CASSFAPGGFEKLFF
TGTGCCAGCAGTTTTGCTCCAGGGGGCTTTGAAAAACTGTTTTTT
>TRBD1|TRBV28|-|TRBJ2-7
CASSPGDRGNYEQYF
TGTGCCAGCAGTCCCGGGGACAGGGGGAACTACGAGCAGTACTTC
>-|TRBV19|-|TRBJ1-2
CASSSPGRGPSYTF
TGTGCCAGTAGCTCCCCGGGCAGGGGCCCTAGCTACACCTTC
>TRBD1|TRBV11-1|-|TRBJ2-1
CASSYDRDTEQFF
TGTGCCAGCAGTTATGACAGGGATACTGAGCAGTTCTTC
>TRBD2|TRBV5-4|few|TRBJ2-7
CASGPGGAIEQYF
TGTGCCAGCGGCCCCGGGGGGGCTATCGAGCAGTACTTC
>TRBD2|TRBV27|-|TRBJ2-3
CASSLIAGGHTDTQYF
TGTGCCAGCAGTTTAATAGCGGGAGGGCACACAGATACGCAGTATTTT
>TRBD1|TRBV7-9|-|TRBJ2-1
CASSLAVARGLNEQFF
TGTGCCAGCAGCTTAGCGGTGGCCAGGGGGTTGAATGAGCAGTTCTTC
>-|TRBV7-8|-|TRBJ1-2
CASSPDILSYGYTF
TGTGCCAGCAGCCCGGACATACTGTCCTATGGCTACACCTTC